This TCR beta chain was sequenced for a study of beta chain features in type 1 diabetes. V lost 2 bases and J lost 0, with 15 bases in between. There are 18 residues in the CDR3. Investigators reverse transcribed all isolated RNA, so they sequenced expressed TCRB transcripts. Sequencing was performed with immunoSEQ multiplex PCR; in TCRdb, only in-frame clones are kept and a portion is missing. The table has around 40,000 clones, 50% to 75% seen once. Points on this clone: Its matching antigen is unknown.

Notes on the study in general: PCR might favor shorter templates, equally in patients and controls. Sampled from patients, naive, central memory and Treg TCRB repertoires appeared more similar than those sampled from healthy donors.

The source is a woman aged 25 to 39 in good health. J is TRBJ2-6 and V is TRBV5-3, with D perhaps TRBD2 (5 bases). TRBV5-3 is an ORF for which the function is uncertain. The specimen sequenced was Tregs from blood. The CDR3 sequence: CARSLKGAADSGANVLTF. CDR3 in DNA: TGTGCCAGAAGCTTAAAGGGAGCCGCCGACTCTGGGGCCAACGTCCTGACTTTC.